The 25 T cell receptor beta chains below all came from one sample that was sequenced in a study of CD8 T cells in ankylosing spondylitis. TCRdb processed the 5' RACE reads anew with MiXCR; each CDR3 protein has one entry. The repertoire holds roughly 130,000 distinct CDR3 sequences, with approximately 6.8% as singletons. The sample taken for sequencing was blood, either unsorted or a sorted T cell fraction (not recorded which). The receptors come from a male donor with ankylosing spondylitis or in good health (not recorded which).

This clonotype was seen repeatedly, ten times or more. This chain uses TRBV7-9 with TRBJ2-7, with 7 bases that match TRBD1. Per germline, CDR1 SEHNR and CDR2 FQNEAQ (reference sequence). This CDR3 contains 14 residues. V shed 3 bases, J shed 3 bases, and the junction held 5 bases outside the gene matches. CDR3 DNA sequence: TGTGCCAGCAGCTTCAATACAGGGGACTACGAGCAGTACTTC. This gives the protein CASSFNTGDYEQYF.

In this sample, this clonotype turned up many times. The CDR3 loop is CASSLTGNGYTF. DNA for the CDR3: TGTGCCAGCAGTTTAACGGGGAATGGCTACACCTTC. The chain couples TRBV12-3 or TRBV12-4 to TRBJ1-2; D is undetermined. V was cut by 2 bases and J by 6 bases, with 7 bases left in between. This CDR3 is 12 amino acids long.

This clonotype has a count of ten or more. The CDR3 protein is CASSIVVAGGPIADTQYF. CDR3 sequence (DNA): TGTGCCAGCAGCATAGTGGTAGCGGGAGGGCCGATCGCAGATACGCAGTATTTT. The rearrangement joins TRBV11-2 to TRBJ2-3, with 11 nucleotides matching TRBD2. The CDR3 consists of 18 residues. Trimming cost V 5 bases and J 4 bases; bases outside gene matches: 14. The germline CDR1 and CDR2 sequences are SGHAT and FQNNGV.

The table lists this clonotype with a count of one. J is TRBJ1-2 and V is TRBV5-1; TRBD1 agrees at 7 bases. The CDR3 is made up of 13 amino acids. CDR1 and CDR2 from the germline V gene are SGHRS and YFSETQ. V lost 6 bases and J lost 3; bases outside the gene matches: 5. CDR3 DNA: TGCGCCAGCACCACGGGACAGTACTATGGCTACACCTTC. It is translated as CASTTGQYYGYTF.

This clonotype came up many times. The chain carries TRBV9 and TRBJ1-1; 8 bases fit TRBD1. From germline, CDR1 is SGDLS and CDR2 YYNGEE. Unmatched junction bases numbered 10, after V lost 3 bases and J lost 6 bases. This CDR3 spans 15 amino acids. In DNA form, the CDR3 reads TGTGCCAGCAGCGCGCGACAGGGGCCAGCCGCTGAAGCTTTCTTT. Its protein is CASSARQGPAAEAFF.

This clonotype was recorded at least ten times. The V gene is TRBV7-9, the J gene TRBJ1-6, with 8 bases aligning to TRBD1. CDR1 and CDR2 (germline): SEHNR, FQNEAQ (reference sequence). CDR3 length: 14 amino acids. V shed 5 bases and J 10 bases; nucleotides not matched to a gene: 7. The CDR3 bases are TGTGCCAGCAGCGGGGGGGACAGGTGGTCACCCCTCCACTTT. Encoded protein: CASSGGDRWSPLHF.

In its sample, this clonotype was seen many times. The genes are TRBV10-2 and TRBJ1-2; TRBD1 matches 7 bases. After removal of 3 bases from V and 2 bases from J, the junction contained 3 bases not matched to a gene. The CDR3 has 14 residues. Germline V lookup: CDR1 WSHSY, CDR2 SAAADI. The CDR3 coding sequence is TGCGCCAGCAGTGACCCAGGGGGGAACTATGGCTACACCTTC. Its translation: CASSDPGGNYGYTF.

The sample holds many counts of this clonotype. This chain connects TRBV20-1 to TRBJ2-5, with TRBD2 identical over 10 bases. Looked up from germline, CDR1 is DFQATT and CDR2 is SNEGSKA (reference sequence). The CDR3 extends over 12 amino acids. V was clipped by 6 bases and J by 3 bases; unmatched bases: 1. The CDR3: CSAGTSEETQYF. The DNA for the CDR3 is TGCAGTGCAGGGACTAGCGAAGAGACCCAGTACTTC.

This clonotype has at least ten counts. Sequence at one end of the junction differs from germline and may be a read error. This chain uses TRBV20-1 with TRBJ1-6, with unresolved D. CDR1 DFQATT and CDR2 SNEGSKA come from the germline V gene (reference sequence). CDR3 length: 16 residues. The CDR3 nucleotides read TGCTGTGCTAGAGATCGTAGGCTAGTCCGGGATTCACCCCTCCACTTT. It is translated as CCARDRRLVRDSPLHF.

This clonotype occurred many times. This chain uses TRBV11-2 with TRBJ1-1; D gene uncertain. From germline, CDR1 is SGHAT and CDR2 FQNNGV. V lost 4 bases and J lost 0, with 6 bases in between. The length of the CDR3 is 13 residues. The CDR3 bases are TGTGCCAGCAGCTCAAAAATGAACACTGAAGCTTTCTTT. It yields the protein CASSSKMNTEAFF.

This clonotype was seen many times. The chain joins TRBV20-1 to TRBJ1-2, with D hard to call. Germline CDR1 is DFQATT and CDR2 is SNEGSKA (reference sequence). Trimming pared 3 bases from V and 4 bases from J, leaving 6 bases between. This CDR3 region has 11 residues. The CDR3 loop reads CSARSRYGYTF. CDR3 DNA: TGCAGTGCTAGGTCACGCTATGGCTACACCTTC.

This clonotype was found many times. The rearrangement uses TRBV7-6 and TRBJ1-1; D is uncertain. Per germline, CDR1 SGHVS and CDR2 FNYEAQ. The CDR3 has 16 residues. Trimming stripped 1 base from V and 1 base from J, with 13 bases between. The DNA of the CDR3 is TGTGCCAGCAGCTTAGAATCGGGCAGGAAGAACACTGAAGCTTTCTTT. It codes for CASSLESGRKNTEAFF.

This clonotype was seen repeatedly, ten times or more. The chain employs TRBV9 and TRBJ2-3; D might be TRBD1 (5 bases). Germline CDR1 reads SGDLS; CDR2 reads YYNGEE. This CDR3 is built from 13 residues. Trimming removed 3 bases from V and 9 bases from J, with 14 bases in between. The CDR3: CASSGDGAMTQYF. As DNA, the CDR3 is TGTGCCAGCAGCGGGGATGGGGCCATGACGCAGTATTTT.

The table lists this clonotype with many counts. V usage is TRBV20-1 and J usage is TRBJ2-1, with 9 bases aligning to TRBD2. CDR1 is DFQATT, CDR2 SNEGSKA, per germline (reference sequence). Unmatched junction bases numbered 3, after V lost 0 bases and J lost 0 bases. This CDR3 contains 16 residues. CDR3: CSARERLADSYNEQFF. DNA of the CDR3: TGCAGTGCTAGAGAGAGACTAGCGGACTCCTACAATGAGCAGTTCTTC.

There are many counts of this clonotype. As DNA, the CDR3 is TGTGCCACCAGCAGAGATGTCAATGAGCAGTTCTTC. It specifies CATSRDVNEQFF. The chain carries TRBV15 and TRBJ2-1; D is unresolved. V was trimmed by 0 bases and J by 6 bases, leaving 3 bases between them. The CDR3 has 12 residues. Germline V gene data show CDR1 as LNHNV and CDR2 as YYDKDF (reference sequence).

At least ten counts were recorded for this clonotype. J is TRBJ2-2 and V is TRBV5-1; D gene uncertain. The CDR3 contains 15 residues. Germline V gene data show CDR1 as SGHRS and CDR2 as YFSETQ. Trimming took 0 bases from V and 2 from J, leaving 8 bases between them. The CDR3 loop is CASSLGWQNTGELFF. CDR3 in DNA: TGCGCCAGCAGCTTGGGGTGGCAAAACACCGGGGAGCTGTTTTTT.

This chain uses TRBV12-3 or TRBV12-4 with TRBJ2-1; D gene unclear. V was cut by 1 base and J by 2 bases, with 9 bases left in between. The CDR3 consists of 15 residues. This CDR3 reads CASSLGGTPYNEQFF. CDR3 nucleotide sequence: TGTGCCAGCAGTTTAGGCGGTACACCCTACAATGAGCAGTTCTTC.

This clonotype was observed at least ten times. The V call is TRBV5-1, the J call TRBJ1-2; 7 bases line up with TRBD1. The CDR3 contains 13 residues. Per the germline V gene, CDR1 is SGHRS and CDR2 is YFSETQ. The V and J ends lost 1 base and 8 bases, in that order; junction bases with no gene match: 5. As DNA, the CDR3 is TGCGCCAGCAGCTTGACCACAGGGGAGGGCTACACCTTC. Protein sequence: CASSLTTGEGYTF.

In its sample, this clonotype was seen many times. J is TRBJ2-7 and V is TRBV12-3 or TRBV12-4, with D tentatively TRBD2 (6 bases). Trimming shortened V by 7 bases and J by 3 bases, and 19 bases separated the two germline ends. The CDR3 contains 15 residues. CDR3 DNA: TGTGCCAGCACGCCCGGAGGGCTAGGAGACTACGAGCAGTACTTC. Amino acids: CASTPGGLGDYEQYF.

This clonotype was observed many times. J is TRBJ1-1 and V is TRBV5-1; 7 bases are a match to TRBD1. Per germline, CDR1 SGHRS and CDR2 YFSETQ. Unmatched junction bases numbered 13, after V lost 3 bases and J lost 5 bases. The CDR3 extends over 16 amino acids. For the CDR3, the DNA is TGCGCCAGCAGCTCCGCGGACCGAACAGGGGTAACTGAAGCTTTCTTT. Translating gives CASSSADRTGVTEAFF. The full variable domain, completed using reference TRBV5-1 and TRBJ1-1, is KAGVTQTPRYLIKTRGQQVTLSCSPISGHRSVSWYQQTPGQGLQFLFEYFSETQRNKGNFPGRFSGRQFSNSRSEMNVSTLELGDSALYLCASSSADRTGVTEAFFGQGTRLTVV.

This clonotype came up many times. This chain connects TRBV20-1 to TRBJ2-5; 8 positions agree with TRBD2. After removal of 6 bases from V and 4 bases from J, the junction contained 7 bases not matched to a gene. The CDR3 consists of 13 residues. Germline CDR1 DFQATT, CDR2 SNEGSKA (reference sequence). In DNA, the CDR3 is TGCAGTGCAGGGGATAGCGGGGTAGAGACCCAGTACTTC. The encoded protein is CSAGDSGVETQYF.

This clonotype was counted many times. The rearrangement uses TRBV12-3 or TRBV12-4 and TRBJ2-2, with 12 bases that match TRBD1. The trim removed 7 bases at V and 5 bases at J, leaving 14 bases unmatched. The CDR3 consists of 18 residues. The CDR3 spells CASKSRDRGLSETGELFF. The CDR3 nucleotides read TGTGCCAGCAAATCCCGGGACAGGGGGCTGTCGGAAACCGGGGAGCTGTTTTTT.

This clonotype was seen ten or more times. The chain joins TRBV4-1 to TRBJ2-3; 12 bases map to TRBD2. This CDR3 has 17 residues. CDR1 is MGHRA and CDR2 is YSYEKL in the germline V gene. V shed 4 bases and J 4 bases; nucleotides not matched to a gene: 9. The CDR3 DNA reads TGCGCCAGCAGCCGAAGCGGACTAGCGGGAATCGCAGATACGCAGTATTTT. This sequence encodes CASSRSGLAGIADTQYF.

The rearrangement joins TRBV5-6 to TRBJ2-4; a weak D match, TRBD2 (5 bases). V lost 3 bases, J lost 1 base, and 17 bases lay in between. The CDR3 totals 17 residues. The germline V gene encodes CDR1 SGHDT and CDR2 YYEEEE. The CDR3 here is CASSYGPSRRAKNIQYF. The CDR3 nucleotides are TGTGCCAGCAGCTACGGACCTAGCCGAAGGGCCAAAAACATTCAGTACTTC.

At least ten counts were recorded for this clonotype. The V and J genes are TRBV5-1 and TRBJ2-7; no clear D. The germline V and J ends were trimmed by 4 bases and 0 bases, with 17 bases remaining between them. This CDR3 has 16 amino acids. Germline V gene data show CDR1 as SGHRS and CDR2 as YFSETQ. CDR3 sequence reads: CASSLAGSMSSYEQYF. The CDR3 region has the DNA TGCGCCAGCAGCCTTGCCGGGTCTATGAGCTCCTACGAGCAGTACTTC.